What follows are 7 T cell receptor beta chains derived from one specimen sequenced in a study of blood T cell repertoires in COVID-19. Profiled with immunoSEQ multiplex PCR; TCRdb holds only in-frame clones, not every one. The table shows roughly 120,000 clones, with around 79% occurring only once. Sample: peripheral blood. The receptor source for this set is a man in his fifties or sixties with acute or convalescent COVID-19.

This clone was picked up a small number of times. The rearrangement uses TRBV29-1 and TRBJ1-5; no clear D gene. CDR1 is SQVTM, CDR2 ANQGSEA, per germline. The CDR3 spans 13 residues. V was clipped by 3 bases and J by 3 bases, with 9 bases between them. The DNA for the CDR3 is TGCAGCGTTGAGGGAGACTACAATCAGCCCCAGCATTTT. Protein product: CSVEGDYNQPQHF.

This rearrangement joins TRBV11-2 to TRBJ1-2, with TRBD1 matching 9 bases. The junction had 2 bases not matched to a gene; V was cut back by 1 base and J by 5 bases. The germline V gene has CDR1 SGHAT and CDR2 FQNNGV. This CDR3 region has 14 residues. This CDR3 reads CASSLAGTGYGYTF. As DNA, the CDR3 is TGTGCCAGCAGCTTAGCCGGGACAGGGTATGGCTACACCTTC.

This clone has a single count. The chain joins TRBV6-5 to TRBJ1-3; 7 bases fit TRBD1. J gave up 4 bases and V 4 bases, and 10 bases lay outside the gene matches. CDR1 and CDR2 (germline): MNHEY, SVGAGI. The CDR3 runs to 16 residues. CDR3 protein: CASSSYRTGAGNTIYF. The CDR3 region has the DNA TGTGCCAGCAGTTCATACCGGACAGGAGCCGGAAACACCATATATTTT.

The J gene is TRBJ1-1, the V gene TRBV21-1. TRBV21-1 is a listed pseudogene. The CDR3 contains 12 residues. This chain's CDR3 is CASSTRGGEAFF. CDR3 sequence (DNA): TGTGCCAGCAGCACCCGTGGAGGGGAGGCTTTCTTT.

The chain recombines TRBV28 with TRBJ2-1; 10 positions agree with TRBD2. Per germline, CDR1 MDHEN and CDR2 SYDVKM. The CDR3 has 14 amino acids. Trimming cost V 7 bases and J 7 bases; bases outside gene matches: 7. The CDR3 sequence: CASILAGGGNEQFF. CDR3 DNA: TGTGCCAGCATCTTAGCGGGAGGTGGTAATGAGCAGTTCTTC.

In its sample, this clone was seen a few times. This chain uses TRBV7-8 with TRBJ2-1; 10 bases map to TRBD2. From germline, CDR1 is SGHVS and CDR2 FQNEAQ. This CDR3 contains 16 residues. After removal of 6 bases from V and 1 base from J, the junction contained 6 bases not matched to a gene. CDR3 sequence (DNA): TGTGCCAGCAGTACAAGCGGGGGGGGGTCCTACAATGAGCAGTTCTTC. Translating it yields CASSTSGGGSYNEQFF.

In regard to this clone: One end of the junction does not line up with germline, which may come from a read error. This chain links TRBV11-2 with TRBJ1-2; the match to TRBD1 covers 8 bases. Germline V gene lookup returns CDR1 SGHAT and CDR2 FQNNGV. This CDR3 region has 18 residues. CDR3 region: CASSLNPNGQGINDGYTF. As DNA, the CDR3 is TGTGCCAGCAGCTTAAATCCCAACGGACAGGGAATTAACGATGGCTACACCTTC.